This TCR beta chain was identified during a study of glioma-infiltrating T cells listed by TCRdb under 2016. For the study in its entirety: TCR alpha- and beta-chain repertoires were sequenced from glioma tissue, non-neoplastic brain tissue and matched peripheral blood mononuclear cells. Three low-grade glioma patients, seven to nine primary glioblastoma patients, and three non-glioma patients who contributed non-neoplastic brain tissue made up the paired cohort. To measure how far tissue and blood T-cell populations diverged, each tissue-infiltrating repertoire was compared against the peripheral blood repertoire of the same patient. Results and caveats for the whole study, not just this receptor: Tissue and blood shared very few CDR3 sequences, a result attributed to high CDR3 diversity and limited sampling. Small numbers underpinned the group comparisons: 7 to 9 glioblastoma patients, three low-grade glioma patients and three non-neoplastic patients. VJ-independent divergence between tissue and blood was below expectation in non-neoplastic patients but above expectation in all gliomas, especially low-grade gliomas.

Concerning this clonotype: Its target antigen remains unknown. Base qualities were left out, and no much larger clone turns up one base away.

The iRepertoire nested amplicon-rescue multiplex PCR (arm-PCR) platform was used to amplify TCR alpha and beta CDR3 regions from RNA. The input for one-step reverse transcription and amplification was about 100-450 ng of tissue mRNA or PBMC total RNA. Following bead purification, Illumina adapters were added by a secondary multiplex PCR, and the libraries were gel-purified between 200 and 400 bp. The libraries contained internal 6-nucleotide barcodes that were used for demultiplexing. Sequencing of libraries was performed on an Illumina MiSeq with 2x220 or 2x250 nucleotide paired-end reads. The study's own analysis went as follows. Paired reads were merged with FLASH 1.2.11 and aligned to the GRCh37 human genome with BWA-MEM before extracting TRA and TRB reads. V and J assignment used an IMGT-derived reference of cassette sequences and CDR3 motifs that included pseudogenes. Reads were translated in three frames, and productive CDR3s were defined by a C…FGXG motif without stop codons. Unique combinations of V-J cassette pair and CDR3 amino acid sequence were defined as clonotypes. Reads were filtered by Hamming distance, with the threshold set by the sequence error rate of each sample in mapped regions. TCRdb trimmed the raw reads at Q25, called clones with MiXCR and kept productive beta chains. CDR3 protein sequences are deduplicated, and each keeps its most common genes and DNA. Here the V and J calls rest on TCRdb's processing, not on the authors' analysis. For this sample there are 15,000 to 20,000 distinct CDR3 sequences; over 45% appear just once. Around 39% of the sample is in the top ten clones.

Between the V and J ends, shortened by 3 bases and 5 bases respectively, the junction contains 11 bases. The CDR3 spans 13 residues, from the cysteine through the phenylalanine. Of the read, only the CDR3 DNA is kept; its 39 bases are in frame from base 1. The germline V gene encodes CDR1 SGHRS and CDR2 YFSETQ. The source is a human donor with low-grade glioma or glioblastoma, undergoing nonglioma brain surgery, or in good health (not recorded which). The sample consisted of glioma tissue, nonneoplastic brain tissue, or PBMCs (not recorded which). This chain is built from TRBV5-1 and TRBJ2-5, with the D gene too uncertain to name. Read as DNA, the sequence is TGCGCCAGCAGCTCGAGCGTGGGGGAGACCCAGTACTTC. This translates into CASSSSVGETQYF.